The 32 T cell receptor beta chains given below trace back to one sample, sequenced in a study of blood T cells in healthy people across ages. With a J-beta primer mix and a sample-barcoded 5' primer, a second PCR ran roughly 6 to 11 cycles. TCRdb ran MiXCR on the 5' RACE reads and lists one entry per CDR3 protein. This table has about 760,000 distinct CDR3 sequences, around 25% appearing once. These same data were also listed under a study on T cells of mothers and their children.

Input material: blood. These receptors all stem from a boy younger than 18 in good health.

The V and J genes are TRBV29-1 and TRBJ2-1; 13 nucleotides line up with TRBD2. The CDR3 runs 13 residues. Germline V gene lookup returns CDR1 SQVTM and CDR2 ANQGSEA. CDR3 in DNA: TGCACCATCACTAGCGGGAGGGCCGGTGAGCAGTTCTTC. This gives the protein CTITSGRAGEQFF.

This clonotype was counted a few times. The gene calls are TRBV5-1 and TRBJ2-7; TRBD1 matches at 11 bases. V was pared by 8 bases and J by 4 bases, with 14 bases of the junction left unmatched. This CDR3 has 16 amino acids. CDR1 and CDR2 (germline): SGHRS, YFSETQ. For the CDR3, the DNA is TGCGCCAGTAACCCCGACGTGGGACAGGGGGGTTACGAGCAGTACTTC. It is translated as CASNPDVGQGGYEQYF.

The chain recombines TRBV27 with TRBJ1-5; D possibly corresponds to TRBD1 (6 bases). The V end was cut by 4 bases, the J end by 6 bases, with 13 bases between. Looked up from germline, CDR1 is MNHEY and CDR2 is SMNVEV (reference sequence). The CDR3 length is 14 residues. The CDR3 coding sequence is TGTGCCAGCAGTTGGGGGGGGCACGGTCAGCCCCAGCATTTT. The encoded protein is CASSWGGHGQPQHF.

This clonotype occurred a few times. The CDR3 region is CAISALSGRGNEQFF. The DNA for the CDR3 is TGTGCCATCAGTGCCCTCTCAGGCAGGGGCAATGAGCAGTTCTTC. This chain joins TRBV10-3 and TRBJ2-5; tentatively, D is TRBD1 (6 bases). The J call could be wrong; TRBJ2-1 is a better fit for the DNA end. The V gene's germline CDR1 is ENHRY and CDR2 SYGVKD. The length of the CDR3 is 15 residues.

This clonotype has only a few counts. The gene calls are TRBV3-1 and TRBJ2-3; no clear D gene. The CDR3 length is 14 residues. Per the germline V gene, CDR1 is LGHDT and CDR2 is YNNKEL (reference sequence). V was clipped by 5 bases and J by 1 base, with 10 bases between them. CDR3 sequence: CASSTSLGTDTQYF. The CDR3 region has the DNA TGTGCCAGCAGCACTTCTCTCGGCACAGATACGCAGTATTTT.

The table lists this clonotype with many counts. The J gene is TRBJ1-4, the V gene TRBV6-1, with 7 bases identical to TRBD1. The CDR3 runs 17 residues. The germline V gene has CDR1 MNHNS and CDR2 SASEGT. The junction had 11 bases not matched to a gene; V was cut back by 4 bases and J by 3 bases. CDR3 protein: CASSGVTGFAANEKLFF. In DNA, the CDR3 is TGTGCCAGCAGTGGGGTGACAGGGTTTGCGGCTAATGAAAAACTGTTTTTT.

This chain links TRBV29-1 with TRBJ2-1; 7 bases map to TRBD2. CDR1 and CDR2 from the germline V gene are SQVTM and ANQGSEA. There are 14 residues in the CDR3. V gave up 7 bases and J gave up 2 bases; unmatched junction bases: 8. This CDR3 reads CSALWGGAYNEQFF. CDR3 in DNA: TGCAGCGCCCTTTGGGGGGGGGCCTACAATGAGCAGTTCTTC.

This clonotype appeared many times. CDR3 sequence: CASSFWETQYF. CDR3 sequence (DNA): TGTGCCAGCAGTTTCTGGGAGACCCAGTACTTC. The chain links TRBV28 to TRBJ2-5, with no clear D. V lost 3 bases, J lost 5 bases, and 4 bases lay in between. Per the germline V gene, CDR1 is MDHEN and CDR2 is SYDVKM. This CDR3 spans 11 amino acids.

The V and J genes are TRBV5-1 and TRBJ2-5, with 7 bases aligning to TRBD1. The V gene's germline CDR1 is SGHRS and CDR2 YFSETQ. J was trimmed by 4 bases and V by 4 bases; bases with no gene match: 10. The CDR3 runs 15 residues. In DNA, the CDR3 is TGCGCCAGCAGCGAGAACAGGGGCCTGGGAGAGACCCAGTACTTC. Translating it yields CASSENRGLGETQYF.

This chain joins TRBV27 and TRBJ2-5; D not certain. CDR1 and CDR2 from the germline V gene are MNHEY and SMNVEV (reference sequence). This CDR3 contains 14 residues. Trimming pared 2 bases from V and 0 bases from J, leaving 7 bases between. The CDR3 nucleotides are TGTGCCAGCAGTTTAGGACGCCACCAAGAGACCCAGTACTTC. Protein: CASSLGRHQETQYF.

The V call is TRBV5-1, the J call TRBJ1-4, with TRBD1 matching over 7 bases. This CDR3 region has 15 residues. Germline assignment: CDR1 SGHRS and CDR2 YFSETQ. V lost 0 bases to trimming and J lost 7 bases; unmatched junction nucleotides: 6. This CDR3 is CASSLEGASGEKLFF. The CDR3 coding sequence is TGCGCCAGCAGCTTGGAGGGGGCAAGTGGTGAAAAACTGTTTTTT.

This clonotype was observed a handful of times. The chain recombines TRBV29-1 with TRBJ2-5; D is unresolved. The CDR3 loop spans 12 amino acids. Trimming cost V 4 bases and J 4 bases, with 10 bases left between them. Germline V lookup: CDR1 SQVTM, CDR2 ANQGSEA. CDR3 nucleotides: TGCAGCGTTGTGAGCGATCGAGAGACCCAGTACTTC. As protein: CSVVSDRETQYF. The full variable domain, in which reference TRBV29-1 and TRBJ2-5 provide the parts outside the CDR3, is SAVISQKPSRDICQRGTSLTIQCQVDSQVTMMFWYRQQPGQSLTLIATANQGSEATYESGFVIDKFPISRPNLTFSTLTVSNMSPEDSSIYLCSVVSDRETQYFGPGTRLLVL.

This clonotype appeared a few times. This rearrangement joins TRBV5-1 to TRBJ1-4; D remains unclear. The CDR3 is 15 residues long. Germline lookup yields CDR1 SGHRS and CDR2 YFSETQ. V shed 0 bases and J shed 8 bases, with 14 bases lying between them. The CDR3 sequence: CASSLDGSFGEKLFF. The DNA for the CDR3 is TGCGCCAGCAGCTTGGACGGCTCATTCGGGGAAAAACTGTTTTTT.

This clonotype has a handful of counts. The J gene is TRBJ2-5, the V gene TRBV28; no firm D call. Germline V lookup: CDR1 MDHEN, CDR2 SYDVKM. Trimming pared 4 bases from V and 5 bases from J, leaving 8 bases between. This CDR3 has 12 amino acids. The CDR3 coding sequence is TGTGCCAGCAGTTCCGTTCGGGAGACCCAGTACTTC. Protein product: CASSSVRETQYF. Based on the CDR3 plus reference TRBV28 and TRBJ2-5, the full variable domain is DVKVTQSSRYLVKRTGEKVFLECVQDMDHENMFWYRQDPGLGLRLIYFSYDVKMKEKGDIPEGYSVSREKKERFSLILESASTNQTSMYLCASSSVRETQYFGPGTRLLVL.

A few counts support this clonotype. The genes are TRBV5-1 and TRBJ2-1; D possibly matches TRBD1 or TRBD2 (5 bases each). Trimming left V 1 base short and J 6 bases short, with 14 bases between. The CDR3 is 15 amino acids. Germline assignment: CDR1 SGHRS and CDR2 YFSETQ. CDR3 loop: CASSLKLGETNEQFF. CDR3 sequence (DNA): TGCGCCAGCAGCTTGAAATTGGGGGAGACCAATGAGCAGTTCTTC.

This clonotype appeared a few times. The J gene is TRBJ2-5, the V gene TRBV20-1; no clear D gene. Looked up from germline, CDR1 is DFQATT and CDR2 is SNEGSKA (reference sequence). This CDR3 is 16 amino acids long. V lost 0 bases, J lost 1 base, and 15 bases lay in between. The CDR3 here is CSARDREHSFQETQYF. The CDR3 DNA is TGCAGTGCTAGAGACAGAGAACACAGTTTCCAAGAGACCCAGTACTTC.

The rearrangement joins TRBV3-1 to TRBJ2-2, with D unresolved. Germline CDR1 and CDR2: LGHDT and YNNKEL (reference sequence). CDR3 length: 16 amino acids. The V end lost 4 bases, the J end lost 5 bases, and 17 bases lay between the germline ends. For the CDR3, the DNA is TGTGCCAGCAGCCCTCTCGAGACACTGAGAACCGGGGAGCTGTTTTTT. Protein sequence: CASSPLETLRTGELFF. The variable domain in full, completed from reference TRBV3-1 and TRBJ2-2, reads DTAVSQTPKYLVTQMGNDKSIKCEQNLGHDTMYWYKQDSKKFLKIMFSYNNKELIINETVPNRFSPKSPDKAHLNLHINSLELGDSAVYFCASSPLETLRTGELFFGEGSRLTVL.

About this clonotype: One end of the junction fails to match germline, which may point to a read error. The chain combines TRBV7-9 with TRBJ1-1, with no clear D. The length of the CDR3 is 11 residues. Germline V gene data show CDR1 as SEHNR and CDR2 as FQNEAQ (reference sequence). The CDR3 DNA sequence: TGTGCCAGCAGCTTACATCCCGAAGCTTCCTTT. It yields the protein CASSLHPEASF. Based on the CDR3 plus reference TRBV7-9 and TRBJ1-1, the full variable domain is DTGVSQNPRHKITKRGQNVTFRCDPISEHNRLYWYRQTLGQGPEFLTYFQNEAQLEKSRLLSDRFSAERPKGSFSTLEIQRTEQGDSAMYLCASSLHPEASFGQGTRLTVV.

This chain joins TRBV15 and TRBJ1-3; no clear D gene. The ends were cut back, 3 bases at V and 13 bases at J, with 13 bases in the middle. Germline V gives CDR1 LNHNV, CDR2 YYDKDF (reference sequence). This CDR3 has 12 amino acids. The DNA of the CDR3 is TGTGCCACCAGCAGTGGCGGTCGAGCGATATATTTT. Its translation is CATSSGGRAIYF.

This sequence joins TRBV20-1 and TRBJ2-7; 8 bases are shared with TRBD1. The V gene's germline CDR1 is DFQATT and CDR2 SNEGSKA (reference sequence). The CDR3 runs 11 residues. V shed 3 bases and J 6 bases; nucleotides not matched to a gene: 1. The CDR3 sequence: CSARTGVEQYF. The CDR3 DNA follows: TGCAGTGCTAGGACAGGGGTCGAGCAGTACTTC.

In its sample, this clonotype was seen a few times. The chain recombines TRBV10-3 with TRBJ2-5; no definite D call. The end of the DNA aligns better with TRBJ2-7, so the J call may be wrong. The CDR3 is 14 amino acids. Germline CDR1 is ENHRY and CDR2 is SYGVKD. The DNA for the CDR3 is TGTGCCATCAGTGAGTCGAGGCAGGACTACGAGCAGTACTTC. It translates to CAISESRQDYEQYF.

The rearrangement links TRBV5-1 to TRBJ2-5; 9 bases fit TRBD2. The CDR3 is made up of 15 amino acids. V was pared by 3 bases and J by 5 bases, with 8 bases of the junction left unmatched. Germline values: CDR1 SGHRS, CDR2 YFSETQ. CDR3 sequence reads: CASSSLASGTETQYF. Here the CDR3 DNA reads TGCGCCAGCAGCTCGTTGGCTAGCGGGACGGAGACCCAGTACTTC.

A few counts support this clonotype. The rearrangement joins TRBV7-9 to TRBJ1-2; D is unclear. The CDR3 covers 12 residues. From germline, CDR1 is SEHNR and CDR2 FQNEAQ (reference sequence). V lost 5 bases to trimming and J lost 8 bases, with 12 bases between them. The CDR3 is CASSPHRVGYTF. Here the CDR3 DNA reads TGTGCCAGCAGCCCGCACAGAGTGGGCTACACCTTC.

The chain is built from TRBV7-9 and TRBJ1-5, with D hard to call. CDR1 is SEHNR, CDR2 FQNEAQ, per germline (reference sequence). Trimming left V 4 bases short and J 9 bases short, with 10 bases between. This CDR3 is 12 amino acids long. The DNA of the CDR3 is TGTGCCAGCAGCTCCGGTGGGGTGCCCCAGCATTTT. Translated: CASSSGGVPQHF.

The rearrangement uses TRBV29-1 and TRBJ1-2, with a weak D call TRBD1 (5 bases). CDR3 length: 12 amino acids. The V end was cut by 6 bases, the J end by 6 bases, with 14 bases between. From germline, CDR1 is SQVTM and CDR2 ANQGSEA. In DNA, the CDR3 is TGCAGCGTCCAGGGAGACCAGGATGGCTACACCTTC. It specifies CSVQGDQDGYTF.

This rearrangement joins TRBV29-1 to TRBJ2-7, with D possibly matching TRBD1 (5 bases). Deletions cut 4 bases from V and 5 bases from J, with 12 bases between. The length of the CDR3 is 12 residues. Germline V gene sequence: CDR1 SQVTM, CDR2 ANQGSEA. The DNA for the CDR3 is TGCAGCGTTGGAATGACAGACAACGAGCAGTACTTC. It translates to CSVGMTDNEQYF.

The rearrangement uses TRBV5-1 and TRBJ2-1; D possibly corresponds to TRBD2 (5 bases). V was trimmed by 7 bases and J by 5 bases, leaving 19 bases between them. Germline V gene sequence: CDR1 SGHRS, CDR2 YFSETQ. This CDR3 is 15 amino acids long. The CDR3 region is CASSYTASPNNEQFF. DNA for the CDR3: TGCGCCAGCTCGTATACTGCTAGCCCGAACAATGAGCAGTTCTTC.

The rearrangement joins TRBV7-9 to TRBJ2-5; 10 nucleotides agree with TRBD2. Germline values: CDR1 SEHNR, CDR2 FQNEAQ (reference sequence). The CDR3 spans 17 residues. Losses at the gene ends were 4 bases for V and 1 base for J; bases not matched to a gene: 9. In DNA, the CDR3 is TGTGCCAGCAGCTCGGCTAGCGGGGGACCGCCCCAAGAGACCCAGTACTTC. Protein product: CASSSASGGPPQETQYF.

This chain connects TRBV27 to TRBJ2-5, with 13 bases aligning to TRBD2. The end of the DNA is better explained by TRBJ2-1, so the J call may be wrong. Per the germline V gene, CDR1 is MNHEY and CDR2 is SMNVEV (reference sequence). The CDR3 extends over 13 amino acids. The DNA for the CDR3 is TGTGCCAGCAGTTTATCGGGACTAGCGGGACAGTTCTTC. This encodes CASSLSGLAGQFF.

This chain joins TRBV11-2 and TRBJ2-7, with 9 bases identical to TRBD2. Trimming at V came to 3 bases and at J to 3 bases, leaving 6 bases not matched to a gene. The CDR3 loop spans 15 amino acids. Germline CDR1 reads SGHAT; CDR2 reads FQNNGV. Here the CDR3 reads CASSFLAGKFYEQYF. The CDR3 DNA follows: TGTGCCAGCAGCTTTCTAGCGGGGAAATTCTACGAGCAGTACTTC.

J is TRBJ2-5 and V is TRBV29-1, with 7 nucleotides matching TRBD2. The J call may be wrong; the DNA end is better matched by TRBJ2-7. From germline, CDR1 is SQVTM and CDR2 ANQGSEA. This CDR3 spans 13 amino acids. The CDR3 loop is CSAGGGSPYEQYF. The CDR3 coding sequence is TGCAGCGCGGGAGGTGGGTCGCCTTACGAGCAGTACTTC.

The chain has TRBV27 and TRBJ2-3, with 11 bases matching TRBD2. V gave up 6 bases and J gave up 3 bases; unmatched junction bases: 11. There are 17 residues in the CDR3. Germline V lookup: CDR1 MNHEY, CDR2 SMNVEV (reference sequence). As DNA, the CDR3 is TGTGCCAGCAGAACTAGCGGGAGCGTGCCTTCTACAGATACGCAGTATTTT. It yields the protein CASRTSGSVPSTDTQYF.